These 19 T cell receptor beta chains were sequenced from one sample in a study of T cell responses to AZD1222 COVID-19 vaccine. The repertoire was sequenced with immunoSEQ multiplex PCR; TCRdb's copy has only in-frame clones and lacks some. This sample carries approximately 100,000 clones, about 89% of them seen once, and the ten largest clones take roughly a tenth. Sequencing used peripheral blood, obtained 28 days after the second AZD1222 dose. The receptors derive from an adult who received the AZD1222 COVID-19 vaccine.

The rearrangement uses TRBV29-1 and TRBJ1-4, with 9 bases aligning to TRBD1. Germline assignment: CDR1 SQVTM and CDR2 ANQGSEA. This CDR3 has 13 residues. V shed 5 bases and J 5 bases; nucleotides not matched to a gene: 3. The CDR3 region is CSVLGTGNEKLFF. CDR3 DNA sequence: TGCAGCGTTTTAGGGACAGGGAATGAAAAACTGTTTTTT.

This clone was recorded once. The CDR3 DNA is TGTGCCAGCAGCTCAAACTTGGGAGGGGACATTCAGTACTTC. This translates into CASSSNLGGDIQYF. The chain joins TRBV11-3 to TRBJ2-4; TRBD2 matches at 7 bases. With 4 bases clipped from V and 8 bases from J, the junction kept 8 bases outside the gene matches. Looked up from germline, CDR1 is SGHNT and CDR2 is YENEEA. The CDR3 extends over 14 amino acids.

The rearrangement joins TRBV9 to TRBJ2-2; 7 bases agree with TRBD1. The CDR3 is 15 residues long. Germline CDR1 is SGDLS and CDR2 is YYNGEE. V was pared by 0 bases and J by 3 bases, with 2 bases of the junction left unmatched. The CDR3 DNA is TGTGCCAGCAGCGTAGGGACAGGACACACCGGGGAGCTGTTTTTT. The encoded protein is CASSVGTGHTGELFF.

This clone came up a few times. The chain combines TRBV28 with TRBJ1-6; D not resolved. CDR3 size: 14 residues. V gave up 3 bases and J gave up 8 bases, with 11 bases separating them. The germline V gene has CDR1 MDHEN and CDR2 SYDVKM. CDR3 loop: CASSFFFGDSPLHF. For the CDR3, the DNA is TGTGCCAGCAGTTTCTTTTTTGGGGATTCACCCCTCCACTTT.

Only one count was recorded for this clone. The chain has TRBV12-3 or TRBV12-4 and TRBJ2-1; D uncertain. This CDR3 contains 13 residues. V gave up 6 bases and J gave up 7 bases, with 13 bases separating them. For the CDR3, the DNA is TGTGCCAGCAGCCTGCCGGTAGGGAATGAGCAGTTCTTC. Its translation is CASSLPVGNEQFF.

The gene calls are TRBV18 and TRBJ2-6; D may be TRBD2 (6 bases). V lost 3 bases and J lost 0, with 21 bases in between. The CDR3 spans 20 residues. The germline gives CDR1 KGHSH, CDR2 LQKENI. This CDR3 reads CASSPLGSLLSLSGANVLTF. In DNA, the CDR3 is TGTGCCAGCTCACCTCTCGGGAGTCTACTCTCCCTCTCTGGGGCCAACGTCCTGACTTTC.

This chain uses TRBV5-6 with TRBJ2-1; 11 nucleotides agree with TRBD2. With V trimmed by 1 base and J by 4 bases, 13 bases remained unmatched. Germline values: CDR1 SGHDT, CDR2 YYEEEE. This CDR3 is 19 amino acids long. CDR3 nucleotide sequence: TGTGCCAGCAGCTTGTTACCTCTAGCGGGGGGCCCCAGATACAATGAGCAGTTCTTC. Protein sequence: CASSLLPLAGGPRYNEQFF.

V gene TRBV11-2 combines with J gene TRBJ2-5; no reliable D call. Germline V gene data show CDR1 as SGHAT and CDR2 as FQNNGV. Trimming cost V 4 bases and J 1 base, with 7 bases left between them. The CDR3 consists of 13 residues. CDR3 sequence reads: CASSSTPQETQYF. CDR3 nucleotide sequence: TGTGCCAGCAGCTCCACTCCCCAAGAGACCCAGTACTTC.

This chain uses TRBV6-1 with TRBJ2-7, with D hard to call. Trimming stripped 3 bases from V and 4 bases from J, with 4 bases between. This CDR3 is built from 11 residues. Per the germline V gene, CDR1 is MNHNS and CDR2 is SASEGT. CDR3 residues: CASSDTYEQYF. Written as DNA, the CDR3 is TGTGCCAGCAGTGATACATACGAGCAGTACTTC.

The V and J genes are TRBV6-5 and TRBJ2-7, with 7 nucleotides matching TRBD1. V lost 4 bases and J lost 6; bases outside the gene matches: 12. This CDR3 spans 15 amino acids. Per germline, CDR1 MNHEY and CDR2 SVGAGI. Here the CDR3 DNA reads TGTGCCAGCAGTTCCAGGCAGGGGGTTTCCGGCGAGCAGTACTTC. It is translated as CASSSRQGVSGEQYF.

With respect to this clone: The junction departs from germline at one end; a sequencing error may be responsible. In DNA form, the CDR3 reads TGTGCCAGCAGCCTAGCGGGAGGAGTCCACGAGCAGTACTTC. Its protein product is CASSLAGGVHEQYF. V and J are TRBV7-2 and TRBJ2-7, with 11 bases fitting TRBD2. This CDR3 region has 14 residues. Germline loops: CDR1 SGHTA, CDR2 FQGNSA. The whole variable domain, remainder taken from reference TRBV7-2 and TRBJ2-7, is GAGVSQSPSNKVTEKGKDVELRCDPISGHTALYWYRQSLGQGLEFLIYFQGNSAPDKSGLPSDRFSAERTGGSVSTLTIQRTQQEDSAVYLCASSLAGGVHEQYFGPGTRLTVT.

This clone was found a few times. The gene calls are TRBV6-2 or TRBV6-3 and TRBJ1-5, with D unresolved. CDR3 length equals 15 residues. In germline, CDR1 is MNHEY, CDR2 SVGEGT. Trimming stripped 8 bases from V and 2 bases from J, with 16 bases between. CDR3 region: CASRSGGWGNQPQHF. The CDR3 DNA is TGTGCCAGCCGTTCCGGAGGTTGGGGCAATCAGCCCCAGCATTTT.

This rearrangement joins TRBV27 to TRBJ1-1; D unclear. V was clipped by 0 bases and J by 0 bases, with 5 bases between them. Per germline, CDR1 MNHEY and CDR2 SMNVEV (reference sequence). This CDR3 contains 14 residues. In DNA, the CDR3 is TGTGCCAGCAGTTTATCAGGCATGAACACTGAAGCTTTCTTT. Protein product: CASSLSGMNTEAFF.

This chain links TRBV9 with TRBJ2-5, with 11 bases lining up with TRBD2. From germline, CDR1 is SGDLS and CDR2 YYNGEE. This CDR3 has 17 amino acids. V gave up 0 bases and J gave up 2 bases; unmatched junction bases: 6. CDR3 DNA sequence: TGTGCCAGCAGCGTAGGGGCTAGCGGGGGGCGGCAAGAGACCCAGTACTTC. As protein: CASSVGASGGRQETQYF.

The gene calls are TRBV7-3 and TRBJ2-1; 10 bases agree with TRBD2. This CDR3 has 15 residues. The germline CDR1 and CDR2 sequences are SGHTA and FQGTGA. The trim removed 5 bases at V and 2 bases at J, leaving 3 bases unmatched. The CDR3 protein is CASSPTSGTYNEQFF. As DNA, the CDR3 is TGTGCCAGCAGCCCTACTAGCGGGACCTACAATGAGCAGTTCTTC.

The chain uses TRBV5-8 and TRBJ2-4, with D perhaps TRBD2 (5 bases). Trimming took off 0 bases at V and 4 bases at J, with 14 bases between the two ends. Germline V CDR1 and CDR2: SGHTS, YDEGEE. The CDR3 spans 16 residues. Written as DNA, the CDR3 is TGTGCCAGCAGCTTGGTACCTGGCGGCGGGAAAAACATTCAGTACTTC. This encodes CASSLVPGGGKNIQYF.

This chain uses TRBV11-2 with TRBJ2-2; 9 bases are shared with TRBD1. Unmatched junction bases numbered 2, after V lost 1 base and J lost 2 bases. The CDR3 sequence is 16 residues long. The germline V gene encodes CDR1 SGHAT and CDR2 FQNNGV. CDR3: CASSLGTGVNTGELFF. CDR3 DNA sequence: TGTGCCAGCAGCTTAGGGACAGGGGTCAACACCGGGGAGCTGTTTTTT.

This clone has just a few counts. This rearrangement joins TRBV18 to TRBJ2-2; perhaps D is TRBD1 or TRBD2 (5 bases each). Per the germline V gene, CDR1 is KGHSH and CDR2 is LQKENI. This CDR3 is 15 amino acids long. V was cut by 2 bases and J by 4 bases, with 11 bases left in between. This CDR3 is CASSPKPGTTGELFF. The DNA for the CDR3 is TGTGCCAGCTCACCAAAGCCGGGGACCACCGGGGAGCTGTTTTTT. The full variable domain, in which reference TRBV18 and TRBJ2-2 provide the parts outside the CDR3, is NAGVMQNPRHLVRRRGQEARLRCSPMKGHSHVYWYRQLPEEGLKFMVYLQKENIIDESGMPKERFSAEFPKEGPSILRIQQVVRGDSAAYFCASSPKPGTTGELFFGEGSRLTVL.

The chain is built from TRBV7-2 and TRBJ1-2, with unresolved D. This CDR3 is 14 amino acids long. The V end lost 1 base, the J end lost 4 bases, and 10 bases lay between the germline ends. The germline V gene has CDR1 SGHTA and CDR2 FQGNSA. The CDR3 is CASSLGRASYGYTF. For the CDR3, the DNA is TGTGCCAGCAGCTTAGGGAGGGCAAGCTATGGCTACACCTTC. The full variable domain, rest sourced from reference TRBV7-2 and TRBJ1-2, is GAGVSQSPSNKVTEKGKDVELRCDPISGHTALYWYRQSLGQGLEFLIYFQGNSAPDKSGLPSDRFSAERTGGSVSTLTIQRTQQEDSAVYLCASSLGRASYGYTFGSGTRLTVV.